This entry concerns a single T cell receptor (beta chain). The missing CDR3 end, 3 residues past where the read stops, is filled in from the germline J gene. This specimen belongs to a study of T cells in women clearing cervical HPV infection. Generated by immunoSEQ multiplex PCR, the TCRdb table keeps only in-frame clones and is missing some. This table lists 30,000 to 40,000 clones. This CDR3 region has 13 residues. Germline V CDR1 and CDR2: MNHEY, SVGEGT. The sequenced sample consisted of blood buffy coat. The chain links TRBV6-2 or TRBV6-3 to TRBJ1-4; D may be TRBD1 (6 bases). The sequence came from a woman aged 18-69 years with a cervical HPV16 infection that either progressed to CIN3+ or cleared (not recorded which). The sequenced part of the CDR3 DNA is TGTGCCAGCAGTTTCCAGGGGACCCAGGAA. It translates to CASSFQGTQE. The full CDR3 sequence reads CASSFQGTQELFF.